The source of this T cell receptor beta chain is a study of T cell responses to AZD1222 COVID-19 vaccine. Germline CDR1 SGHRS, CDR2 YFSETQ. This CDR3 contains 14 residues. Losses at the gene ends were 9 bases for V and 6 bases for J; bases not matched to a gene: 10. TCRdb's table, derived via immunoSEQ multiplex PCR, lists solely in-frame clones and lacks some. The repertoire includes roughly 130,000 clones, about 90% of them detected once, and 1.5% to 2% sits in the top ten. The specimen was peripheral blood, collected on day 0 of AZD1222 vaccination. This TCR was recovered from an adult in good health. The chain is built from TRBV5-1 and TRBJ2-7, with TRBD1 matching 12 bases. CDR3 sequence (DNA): TGCGCCACCTCGGCCGGGACAGGGGGCCTCGAGCAGTACTTC. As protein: CATSAGTGGLEQYF.